The clone carrying this T cell receptor beta chain appeared many times. Its specificity is unknown. Losses at the gene ends were 5 bases for V and 8 bases for J; bases not matched to a gene: 5. Germline values: CDR1 SEHNR, CDR2 FQNEAQ (reference sequence). This CDR3 has 13 amino acids. Construction of TCR beta libraries relied on iRepertoire HTBI primers and on Arm-PCR targeting CDR3 regions. TCRdb re-called the multiplex PCR reads with MiXCR, one entry per CDR3 protein. The table lists 400,000 to 500,000 distinct CDR3 sequences, approximately 16% of them singletons. The source of the sample is a study of regulatory T cells in long-lasting Graves disease. Findings and caveats of the study: Graves' patients with persistent disease showed TCR diversity lower than patients newly diagnosed.

The time point denotes: newly diagnosed GD, antithyroid drugs for less than 3 months. Making the TCR library involved RNA that had been extracted from PBMCs. These same data were also listed under a study on T cells in Graves' hyperthyroidism and ophthalmopathy. That report notes: The patients, who ranged from 18 to 65 in age, presented with newly diagnosed hyperthyroidism lasting under 2 months.

This TCR was recovered from a woman in her thirties or forties with Graves disease. The sample was peripheral blood mononuclear cells (PBMCs), taken at new diagnosis, from a patient treated with antithyroid drugs. This chain uses TRBV7-9 with TRBJ2-3, with 9 positions matching TRBD1. The CDR3 protein is CASSRDREGTQYF. The CDR3 region has the DNA TGTGCCAGCAGCAGGGACAGGGAGGGTACGCAGTATTTT.